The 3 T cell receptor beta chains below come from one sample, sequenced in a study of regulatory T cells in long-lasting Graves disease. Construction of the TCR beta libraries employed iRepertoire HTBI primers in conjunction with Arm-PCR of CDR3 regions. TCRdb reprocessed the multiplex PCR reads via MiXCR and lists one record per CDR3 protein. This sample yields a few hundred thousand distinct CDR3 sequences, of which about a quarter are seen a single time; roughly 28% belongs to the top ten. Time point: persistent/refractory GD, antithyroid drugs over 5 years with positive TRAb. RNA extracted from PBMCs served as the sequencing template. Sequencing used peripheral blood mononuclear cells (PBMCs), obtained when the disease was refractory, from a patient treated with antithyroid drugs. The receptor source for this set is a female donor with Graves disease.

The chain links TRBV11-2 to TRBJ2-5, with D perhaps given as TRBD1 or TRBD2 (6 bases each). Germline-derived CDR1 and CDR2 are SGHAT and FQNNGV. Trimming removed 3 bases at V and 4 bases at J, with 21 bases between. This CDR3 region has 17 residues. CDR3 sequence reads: CASSFRGDPGAGETQYF. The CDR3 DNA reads TGTGCCAGCAGCTTTAGGGGGGACCCAGGGGCTGGAGAGACCCAGTACTTC.

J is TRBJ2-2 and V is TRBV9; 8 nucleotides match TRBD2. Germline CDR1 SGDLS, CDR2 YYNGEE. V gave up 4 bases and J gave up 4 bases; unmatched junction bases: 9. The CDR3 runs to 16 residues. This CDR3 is CASSSTAGESTGELFF. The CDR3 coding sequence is TGTGCCAGCAGCAGCACAGCGGGAGAAAGCACCGGGGAGCTGTTTTTT.

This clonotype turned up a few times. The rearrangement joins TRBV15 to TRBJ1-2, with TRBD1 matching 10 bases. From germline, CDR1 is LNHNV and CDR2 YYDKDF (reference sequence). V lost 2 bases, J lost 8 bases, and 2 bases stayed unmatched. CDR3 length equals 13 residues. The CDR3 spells CATSRRDRGGYTF. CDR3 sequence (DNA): TGTGCCACCAGCAGAAGGGACAGGGGCGGCTACACCTTC.